These 18 T cell receptor beta chains were sequenced from one sample in a study of blood T cell repertoires in COVID-19 (dated by TCRdb to 2018 to 2021). The library relied on the immunoSEQ multiplex PCR assay. TCRdb re-hosts the immuneACCESS table, in-frame sequences only. Its copies lack some clones; in the studies checked, an unresolved V gene accounts for under half of them, and the cause for the rest is not known. The sample has 73,000 or so clones on record, approximately 83% of them singletons. 5% to 7% of the sample is taken by the ten largest. Sequences were obtained from peripheral blood. The source is a woman in her fifties or sixties with acute or convalescent COVID-19.

J is TRBJ2-1 and V is TRBV9; 10 nucleotides align to TRBD2. The CDR3 length is 15 residues. Germline values: CDR1 SGDLS, CDR2 YYNGEE. Germline trimming cut 0 bases from V and 10 bases from J; bases unmatched to any gene: 7. The CDR3 DNA follows: TGTGCCAGCAGCGTAGGAGCGGGGGGGCCGAGAGAGCAGTTCTTC. It is translated as CASSVGAGGPREQFF.

This clone was observed a few times. This rearrangement joins TRBV3-1 (or the pseudogene TRBV3-2) to TRBJ2-7; no firm D call. The CDR3 has 11 amino acids. Germline loops: CDR1 LGHDT, CDR2 YNNKEL (reference sequence). Trimming removed 3 bases at V and 5 bases at J, with 5 bases between. Here the CDR3 reads CASSQRHEQYF. CDR3 DNA: TGTGCCAGCAGCCAGCGTCACGAGCAGTACTTC.

The J gene is TRBJ2-1, the V gene TRBV19; 14 nucleotides match TRBD2. Unmatched junction bases numbered 6, after V lost 5 bases and J lost 0 bases. Germline V gene lookup returns CDR1 LNHDA and CDR2 SQIVND (reference sequence). The CDR3 consists of 18 residues. CDR3 in DNA: TGTGCCAGTAGTGCCAGACTAGCGGGGGGGAGCTCCTACAATGAGCAGTTCTTC. This gives the protein CASSARLAGGSSYNEQFF.

The chain uses TRBV27 and TRBJ2-1; 7 positions agree with TRBD1. There are 15 residues in the CDR3. Germline lookup yields CDR1 MNHEY and CDR2 SMNVEV (reference sequence). Trimming took 6 bases from V and 0 from J; bases not matched to a gene: 5. The CDR3, as DNA: TGTGCCAGCAGCCCGGGACAGAGCTCCTACAATGAGCAGTTCTTC. Translation gives CASSPGQSSYNEQFF.

This sequence joins TRBV29-1 and TRBJ2-1; TRBD1 aligns across 9 bases. V trimming: 7 bases; J trimming: 7 bases; junction bases outside the gene matches: 8. This CDR3 contains 13 residues. From germline, CDR1 is SQVTM and CDR2 ANQGSEA. The CDR3: CSARDRVRNEQFF. The CDR3 DNA reads as TGCAGCGCCCGGGACAGGGTCAGGAATGAGCAGTTCTTC.

The chain employs TRBV4-2 and TRBJ2-3, with TRBD1 matching 8 bases. The germline V gene has CDR1 LGHNA and CDR2 YNFKEQ. J gave up 1 base and V 0 bases, and 6 bases lay outside the gene matches. The CDR3 consists of 17 residues. The CDR3 sequence is CASSQDGQGTRTDTQYF. The CDR3 nucleotides are TGTGCCAGCAGCCAAGATGGACAGGGAACTCGCACAGATACGCAGTATTTT.

The chain recombines TRBV18 with TRBJ1-1; TRBD1 matches at 7 bases. CDR1 and CDR2 (germline): KGHSH, LQKENI. The CDR3 extends over 16 amino acids. Trimming removed 3 bases from V and 0 bases from J; junction bases left unmatched: 7. CDR3 protein: CASSPYRGNVNTEAFF. The CDR3 DNA reads TGTGCCAGCTCACCGTACAGGGGAAATGTGAACACTGAAGCTTTCTTT. The full variable domain, completed using reference TRBV18 and TRBJ1-1, is NAGVMQNPRHLVRRRGQEARLRCSPMKGHSHVYWYRQLPEEGLKFMVYLQKENIIDESGMPKERFSAEFPKEGPSILRIQQVVRGDSAAYFCASSPYRGNVNTEAFFGQGTRLTVV.

The chain recombines TRBV10-1 with TRBJ2-1; 12 nucleotides match TRBD1. Trimming at V came to 3 bases and at J to 7 bases, leaving 7 bases not matched to a gene. Germline loops: CDR1 WNHNN, CDR2 SYGVQD (reference sequence). The CDR3 contains 16 residues. The CDR3 here is CASSDPGQGALNEQFF. The CDR3 coding sequence is TGCGCCAGCAGTGATCCGGGACAGGGGGCTCTAAATGAGCAGTTCTTC.

The V gene is TRBV7-9, the J gene TRBJ1-1; D is unclear. From germline, CDR1 is SEHNR and CDR2 FQNEAQ (reference sequence). The CDR3 totals 14 residues. Trimming cost V 1 base and J 4 bases, with 10 bases left between them. This CDR3 is CASSLEGGITEAFF. As DNA, the CDR3 is TGTGCCAGCAGCTTAGAAGGCGGGATCACTGAAGCTTTCTTT.

This clone was seen only a few times. The chain joins TRBV5-1 to TRBJ1-2, with 7 nucleotides matching TRBD1. The J segment lost 6 bases and the V segment lost 4 bases, leaving 6 bases of the junction unmatched. The CDR3 sequence is 13 residues long. The germline gives CDR1 SGHRS, CDR2 YFSETQ. The CDR3 loop is CASSRADRNGYTF. The CDR3, as DNA: TGCGCCAGCAGCCGCGCGGACAGGAATGGCTACACCTTC.

The rearrangement joins TRBV3-1 (or the pseudogene TRBV3-2) to TRBJ2-2, with 9 bases matching TRBD1. The germline V gene encodes CDR1 LGHDT and CDR2 YNNKEL (reference sequence). The ends lost 4 bases at V and 1 base at J; junction bases unmatched: 7. This CDR3 spans 17 amino acids. In nucleotides, the CDR3 is TGTGCCAGCAGCCCTCAACCGGGACAGGGGAACACCGGGGAGCTGTTTTTT. This encodes CASSPQPGQGNTGELFF.

This clone was found a few times. The rearrangement uses TRBV18 and TRBJ1-3; 7 nucleotides match TRBD1. V shed 6 bases, J shed 0 bases, and the junction held 11 bases outside the gene matches. The CDR3 consists of 17 residues. Germline CDR1 reads KGHSH; CDR2 reads LQKENI. The CDR3 nucleotides read TGTGCCAGCTCCCAACTTCAGACAGGGAGCTCTGGAAACACCATATATTTT. Protein sequence: CASSQLQTGSSGNTIYF.

This chain links TRBV7-7 with TRBJ2-2; D perhaps matches TRBD2 (5 bases). This CDR3 has 16 residues. Trimming pared 0 bases from V and 0 bases from J, leaving 8 bases between. Germline values: CDR1 SSHAT, CDR2 FNYEAQ (reference sequence). The CDR3, as DNA: TGTGCCAGCAGCTTAGCTGCGACTACGAACACCGGGGAGCTGTTTTTT. Translation gives CASSLAATTNTGELFF.

CDR3 DNA: TGTGCCAGCAGCCTGGGACAGGTGGGGTCTAGCACAGATACGCAGTATTTT. The encoded protein is CASSLGQVGSSTDTQYF. The chain is built from TRBV3-1 (or the pseudogene TRBV3-2) and TRBJ2-3; 8 bases fit TRBD1. The germline V gene has CDR1 LGHDT and CDR2 YNNKEL (reference sequence). Trimming removed 4 bases from V and 0 bases from J; junction bases left unmatched: 9. The CDR3 spans 17 residues.

In nucleotides, the CDR3 is TGCGCCAGCGGAGAGACAGGCTCGGGAGGCTACACCTTC. Encoded protein: CASGETGSGGYTF. The J gene is TRBJ1-2, the V gene TRBV5-1; weak D call: TRBD1 (6 bases). This CDR3 has 13 residues. Trimming shortened V by 7 bases and J by 8 bases, and 18 bases separated the two germline ends. The V gene's germline CDR1 is SGHRS and CDR2 YFSETQ. Based on the CDR3 plus reference TRBV5-1 and TRBJ1-2, the full variable domain is KAGVTQTPRYLIKTRGQQVTLSCSPISGHRSVSWYQQTPGQGLQFLFEYFSETQRNKGNFPGRFSGRQFSNSRSEMNVSTLELGDSALYLCASGETGSGGYTFGSGTRLTVV.

This clone has a handful of counts. The V call is TRBV6-4, the J call TRBJ2-3, with D possibly TRBD1 on 5 matching bases. The CDR3 extends over 15 amino acids. V was pared by 3 bases and J by 2 bases, with 12 bases between. Germline V lookup: CDR1 MRHNA, CDR2 SNTAGT. CDR3 nucleotide sequence: TGTGCCAGCAGTGATGGGGCAGGGTCCACAGATACGCAGTATTTT. Its translation: CASSDGAGSTDTQYF.

This rearrangement joins TRBV7-3 to TRBJ1-4, with 7 bases aligning to TRBD1. Germline V gives CDR1 SGHTA, CDR2 FQGTGA. The CDR3 totals 15 residues. The ends lost 1 base at V and 8 bases at J; junction bases unmatched: 7. The CDR3 DNA reads as TGTGCCAGCAGCTTAAAGACAGGGAGGAACGAAAAACTGTTTTTT. Protein: CASSLKTGRNEKLFF.

The chain couples TRBV7-9 to TRBJ1-2; D call uncertain. The length of the CDR3 is 14 residues. Trimming left V 5 bases short and J 1 base short, with 11 bases between. In germline, CDR1 is SEHNR, CDR2 FQNEAQ (reference sequence). The CDR3 spells CASSPDGVNYGYTF. CDR3 DNA sequence: TGTGCCAGCAGCCCCGACGGAGTTAACTATGGCTACACCTTC. Using reference TRBV7-9 and TRBJ1-2 for the parts outside the CDR3, the full variable domain is DTGVSQNPRHKITKRGQNVTFRCDPISEHNRLYWYRQTLGQGPEFLTYFQNEAQLEKSRLLSDRFSAERPKGSFSTLEIQRTEQGDSAMYLCASSPDGVNYGYTFGSGTRLTVV.